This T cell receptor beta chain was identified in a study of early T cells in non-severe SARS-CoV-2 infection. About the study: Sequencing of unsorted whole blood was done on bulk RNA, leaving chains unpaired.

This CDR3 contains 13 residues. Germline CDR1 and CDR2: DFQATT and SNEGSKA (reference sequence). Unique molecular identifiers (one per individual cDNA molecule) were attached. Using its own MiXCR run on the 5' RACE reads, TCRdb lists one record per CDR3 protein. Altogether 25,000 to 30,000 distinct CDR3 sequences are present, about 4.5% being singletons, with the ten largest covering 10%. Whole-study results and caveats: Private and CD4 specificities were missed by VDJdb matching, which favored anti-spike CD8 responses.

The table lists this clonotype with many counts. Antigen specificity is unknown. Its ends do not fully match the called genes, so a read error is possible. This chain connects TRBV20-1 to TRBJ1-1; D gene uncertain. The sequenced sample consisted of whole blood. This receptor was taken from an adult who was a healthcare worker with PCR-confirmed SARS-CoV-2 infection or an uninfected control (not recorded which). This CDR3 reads CSARGGGNTEAFF. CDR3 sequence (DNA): TGCAGTGCCAGAGGCGGTGGGAACACTGAAGCTTTCTTT.